The rows below give T cell receptor beta chains drawn from one sample of a study of glioma-infiltrating T cells after dendritic cell vaccination. Using immunoSEQ multiplex PCR, the repertoire was profiled, and TCRdb retains in-frame clones only, with some absent. The sample lists about 99,000 clones, 65% to 85% seen once, with 5.4% in the top ten. The sequenced sample was blood, obtained after dendritic cell vaccination. The receptors derive from a human donor with glioblastoma. The conserved cysteine and the conserved F or W are not part of the CDR3 here.

ASSLQQGYYNEQF,TRBJ2-1,TRBV5-4
AWSHSGGSVPQH,TRBJ1-5,TRBV30
ASTRVGDTRTDTQY,TRBJ2-3,TRBV27
ASSLGRESYEQY,TRBJ2-7,TRBV5-1
ASSPGLAGTYEQY,TRBJ2-7,TRBV2
AISAGLAGHQETQY,TRBJ2-5,TRBV10-3
ASTIGVTEAF,TRBJ1-1,TRBV2
ASSRDQGSPLH,TRBJ1-6,TRBV6-5
ASSFGGSGKQY,TRBJ2-7,TRBV28
ASSSRQSQETQY,TRBJ2-5,TRBV7-2
ASSPQGLDTQY,TRBJ2-3,TRBV11-3
ARKPSGAYNEQF,TRBJ2-1,TRBV2